This TCR beta chain was retrieved from a study of blood T cells in healthy people across ages. The CDR3 has 14 amino acids. Germline V gene sequence: CDR1 LGHNA, CDR2 YNFKEQ. V lost 0 bases to trimming and J lost 7 bases, with 10 bases between them. Study results and limitations: Strong correlation linked observed beta diversity and percent naive T cells.

In each sample, at least 6.5 million PBMCs were isolated. Total RNA was extracted at no less than 5.5 micrograms per sample. The authors ran a second PCR of 7 to 11 cycles using a sample-barcoded 5' primer and a J-beta primer mix. TCRdb used MiXCR to reprocess the 5' RACE reads, holding one entry per CDR3 protein. Here the sample spans fewer than 2,000,000 distinct CDR3 sequences, roughly 32% being singletons. With regard to this clonotype: Its antigen remains unknown.

Sequencing was carried out using blood. The genes are TRBV4-2 and TRBJ1-5; possibly TRBD1 for D (5 bases). The clonotype originates from a woman aged 25 to 39 in good health. In DNA, the CDR3 is TGTGCCAGCAGCCAAGAGTTGGGGGAGCAGCCCCAGCATTTT. Its translation: CASSQELGEQPQHF.